This T cell receptor (beta chain) is drawn from a study of blood T cell repertoires in COVID-19. The repertoire was sequenced with immunoSEQ multiplex PCR; TCRdb's copy has only in-frame clones and lacks some. The sample contains hundreds of thousands of clones, around 91% of which appear only once. Two negative PCRs, clearance, or symptom resolution had been documented for recovered Cohort 3 donors. Germline loops: CDR1 KGHSH, CDR2 LQKENI. The CDR3 covers 16 residues. V lost 4 bases to trimming and J lost 5 bases, with 15 bases between them. V and J are TRBV18 and TRBJ1-6; D is unresolved. This clonotype was obtained from a young man who had recovered from COVID-19. The sequencing input was PBMCs or T cells enriched from blood (not recorded which). Written as DNA, the CDR3 is TGTGCCAGCTCACTATTCGGGGAGAGTAATAATTCACCCCTCCACTTT. This codes for CASSLFGESNNSPLHF. The entire variable domain, with the rest obtained from reference TRBV18 and TRBJ1-6, is as follows: NAGVMQNPRHLVRRRGQEARLRCSPMKGHSHVYWYRQLPEEGLKFMVYLQKENIIDESGMPKERFSAEFPKEGPSILRIQQVVRGDSAAYFCASSLFGESNNSPLHFGNGTRLTVT.